The 22 T cell receptor beta chains listed next were all sequenced from one sample in a study of PD-L1 blockade in urothelial cancer. Sequencing was performed with immunoSEQ multiplex PCR; in TCRdb, only in-frame clones are kept and a portion is missing. There are some 28,000 clones in the sample; over 75% occur only once, and about 2.1% lies in the top ten. Sequencing used PBMCs, obtained around atezolizumab (anti-PD-L1) treatment. The receptors stem from a man aged 50-59 years with urothelial cancer.

Only a few counts were recorded for this clone. The J gene is TRBJ2-3, the V gene TRBV5-1; 7 bases match TRBD1. In germline, CDR1 is SGHRS, CDR2 YFSETQ. The CDR3 contains 14 residues. The ends lost 4 bases at V and 2 bases at J; junction bases unmatched: 4. This CDR3 reads CASSRGTVTDTQYF. The CDR3 nucleotides are TGCGCCAGCAGCCGAGGGACAGTCACAGATACGCAGTATTTT.

V usage is TRBV10-3 and J usage is TRBJ1-6, with D tentatively TRBD1 (6 bases). V dropped 6 bases and J dropped 10 bases, with 16 bases sitting between them. The CDR3 totals 14 residues. Germline-derived CDR1 and CDR2 are ENHRY and SYGVKD. CDR3 protein: CAIRQGSGGSPLHF. As DNA, the CDR3 is TGTGCCATCAGGCAGGGATCGGGGGGCTCACCCCTCCACTTT.

The CDR3 region is CASRGQDTDTQYF. CDR3 nucleotide sequence: TGTGCCAGCAGAGGACAGGATACAGATACGCAGTATTTT. The chain carries TRBV6-5 and TRBJ2-3, with 7 nucleotides matching TRBD1. V shed 6 bases, J shed 3 bases, and the junction held 3 bases outside the gene matches. Germline lookup yields CDR1 MNHEY and CDR2 SVGAGI. This CDR3 has 13 amino acids.

Remarks on this clone: This may come from a read error, since a much larger clone is one base off. Other DNA sequences in this sample translate to the same CDR3. The rearrangement uses TRBV7-9 and TRBJ2-1, with D tentatively TRBD2 (5 bases). This CDR3 comprises 13 residues. Germline CDR1 is SEHNR and CDR2 is FQNEAQ (reference sequence). The CDR3 region has the DNA TGTGCTGTAGCCCCCCTGCCGGGAAATGAGCAGTTCTTC. This sequence encodes CAVAPLPGNEQFF. The variable domain in full, with the rest retrieved from reference TRBV7-9 and TRBJ2-1, is DTGVSQNPRHKITKRGQNVTFRCDPISEHNRLYWYRQTLGQGPEFLTYFQNEAQLEKSRLLSDRFSAERPKGSFSTLEIQRTEQGDSAMYLCAVAPLPGNEQFFGPGTRLTVL.

The chain carries TRBV5-5 and TRBJ1-6, with 8 bases fitting TRBD1. The CDR3 length is 16 residues. V was clipped by 3 bases and J by 7 bases; unmatched bases: 9. The germline gives CDR1 SGHKS, CDR2 YYEKEE (reference sequence). The CDR3 nucleotides are TGTGCCAGCAGCTGGTATGGACAGGGAAGAAATTCACCCCTCCACTTT. Protein product: CASSWYGQGRNSPLHF.

V usage is TRBV5-1 and J usage is TRBJ2-1; 8 bases match TRBD2. The CDR3 has 18 residues. J lost 0 bases, V lost 4 bases, and 12 bases had no gene match. From germline, CDR1 is SGHRS and CDR2 YFSETQ. CDR3 coding DNA: TGCGCCAGCAGCCCCATCATCCTAGCGGGTAGCTCCTACAATGAGCAGTTCTTC. Its protein product is CASSPIILAGSSYNEQFF.

This clone is a singleton in its sample. This chain uses TRBV6-1 with TRBJ2-1, with TRBD2 matching over 12 bases. This CDR3 contains 18 residues. J gave up 0 bases and V 4 bases, and 7 bases lay outside the gene matches. Germline V gene data show CDR1 as MNHNS and CDR2 as SASEGT. The CDR3 loop is CASSGTSGAPRSYNEQFF. The CDR3 coding sequence is TGTGCCAGCAGTGGGACTAGCGGGGCCCCCCGCTCCTACAATGAGCAGTTCTTC.

This clone is medium-sized by share. Other DNA variants within this sample encode the same CDR3. The chain has TRBV7-9 and TRBJ1-1; 10 nucleotides line up with TRBD1. Trimming at V came to 5 bases and at J to 0 bases, leaving 12 bases not matched to a gene. The CDR3 spans 18 residues. Germline V CDR1 and CDR2: SEHNR, FQNEAQ (reference sequence). The CDR3, as DNA: TGTGCCAGCAGCACCTTCCGCGGGACAGGGGTAGTGAACACTGAAGCTTTCTTT. This translates into CASSTFRGTGVVNTEAFF.

The chain employs TRBV9 and TRBJ2-3, with 7 bases fitting TRBD2. The CDR3 totals 15 residues. With 0 bases clipped from V and 3 bases from J, the junction kept 4 bases outside the gene matches. CDR1 is SGDLS and CDR2 is YYNGEE in the germline V gene. The chain's CDR3 is CASSVGRGGTDTQYF. As DNA, the CDR3 is TGTGCCAGCAGCGTAGGGCGGGGAGGGACAGATACGCAGTATTTT.

This chain joins TRBV6-1 and TRBJ2-2, with a weak D call TRBD1 (6 bases). V gave up 10 bases and J gave up 3 bases, with 18 bases separating them. Germline CDR1 MNHNS, CDR2 SASEGT. The CDR3 has 15 amino acids. The CDR3 is CATQGMGLDTGELFF. CDR3 bases: TGTGCCACCCAGGGGATGGGGCTCGACACCGGGGAGCTGTTTTTT.

In nucleotides, the CDR3 is TGTGCCTGGAGTGTATTCGGGACAGGAACCTCCTACGAGCAGTACTTC. This sequence encodes CAWSVFGTGTSYEQYF. The V call is TRBV30, the J call TRBJ2-7; 8 bases map to TRBD1. V dropped 0 bases and J dropped 0; count of bases not matched to a gene: 7. The CDR3 totals 16 residues. Germline CDR1 and CDR2: GTSNPN and SVGIG (reference sequence).

As concerns this clone: Compared with germline, one end of the junction differs, possibly owing to a read error. The rearrangement joins TRBV7-7 to TRBJ2-3; 8 nucleotides agree with TRBD2. The CDR3 sequence is 16 residues long. The germline V gene has CDR1 SSHAT and CDR2 FNYEAQ (reference sequence). The CDR3 loop reads CASSSGGGSITDTQYF. The CDR3 nucleotides read TGTGCTAGCAGCTCGGGGGGGGGTTCAATTACAGATACGCAGTATTTT.

The genes are TRBV27 and TRBJ1-1, with 10 bases matching TRBD1. Germline lookup yields CDR1 MNHEY and CDR2 SMNVEV (reference sequence). The length of the CDR3 is 14 residues. Trimming at V came to 3 bases and at J to 10 bases, leaving 8 bases not matched to a gene. In nucleotides, the CDR3 is TGTGCCAGCAGTTTGCAGGGACAGGGGATAGCAGCTTTCTTT. Translated, it gives CASSLQGQGIAAFF.

The chain uses TRBV18 and TRBJ1-1; TRBD1 aligns across 7 bases. Losses at the gene ends were 5 bases for V and 7 bases for J; bases not matched to a gene: 13. The CDR3 has 15 residues. From germline, CDR1 is KGHSH and CDR2 LQKENI. CDR3 nucleotides: TGTGCCAGCTCATCGGACAGGCCCGGGGGGGGTGAAGCTTTCTTT. This translates into CASSSDRPGGGEAFF.

V and J are TRBV15 and TRBJ1-3; 7 positions agree with TRBD1. This CDR3 comprises 17 residues. Germline V gives CDR1 LNHNV, CDR2 YYDKDF (reference sequence). Trimming cost V 2 bases and J 0 bases; bases outside gene matches: 7. The CDR3 nucleotides are TGTGCCACCAGCAGACGACAGGGATACAACTCTGGAAACACCATATATTTT. It specifies CATSRRQGYNSGNTIYF. Drawing the rest from reference TRBV15 and TRBJ1-3, the complete variable domain is DAMVIQNPRYQVTQFGKPVTLSCSQTLNHNVMYWYQQKSSQAPKLLFHYYDKDFNNEADTPDNFQSRRPNTSFCFLDIRSPGLGDTAMYLCATSRRQGYNSGNTIYFGEGSWLTVV.

This chain joins TRBV18 and TRBJ1-1, with TRBD1 matching 7 bases. The germline V gene has CDR1 KGHSH and CDR2 LQKENI. Trimming cost V 2 bases and J 7 bases; bases outside gene matches: 4. This CDR3 contains 13 residues. Here the CDR3 reads CASSPWTGDEAFF. The CDR3 DNA sequence: TGTGCCAGCTCACCATGGACAGGAGATGAAGCTTTCTTT. Combining the CDR3 with reference TRBV18 and TRBJ1-1 gives the whole variable domain NAGVMQNPRHLVRRRGQEARLRCSPMKGHSHVYWYRQLPEEGLKFMVYLQKENIIDESGMPKERFSAEFPKEGPSILRIQQVVRGDSAAYFCASSPWTGDEAFFGQGTRLTVV.

The chain recombines TRBV11-2 with TRBJ2-3; D perhaps matches TRBD2 (5 bases). The CDR3 sequence is 15 residues long. Trimming left V 2 bases short and J 3 bases short, with 12 bases between. CDR1 is SGHAT and CDR2 is FQNNGV in the germline V gene. Here the CDR3 reads CASSLLWEKTDTQYF. Written as DNA, the CDR3 is TGTGCCAGCAGCTTACTGTGGGAGAAGACAGATACGCAGTATTTT.

This sequence joins TRBV18 and TRBJ1-1; 8 nucleotides agree with TRBD1. The CDR3 sequence is 16 residues long. Germline V gene lookup returns CDR1 KGHSH and CDR2 LQKENI. J was trimmed by 4 bases and V by 4 bases; bases with no gene match: 11. Written as DNA, the CDR3 is TGTGCCAGCTCACGTTCCGCACCAGGGGGCTTCACTGAAGCTTTCTTT. Residues: CASSRSAPGGFTEAFF.

The J gene is TRBJ2-1, the V gene TRBV2; a possible D gene is TRBD1 (5 bases). Germline-derived CDR1 and CDR2 are SNHLY and FYNNEI. This CDR3 comprises 15 residues. Deletions cut 7 bases from V and 0 bases from J, with 13 bases between. The CDR3 is CASKLRDSSYNEQFF. DNA for the CDR3: TGTGCCAGCAAACTCAGGGATAGCTCCTACAATGAGCAGTTCTTC.

This sequence joins TRBV5-1 and TRBJ2-3; TRBD2 agrees at 8 bases. After removal of 0 bases from V and 1 base from J, the junction contained 4 bases not matched to a gene. Germline V gene sequence: CDR1 SGHRS, CDR2 YFSETQ. There are 16 residues in the CDR3. CDR3 DNA sequence: TGCGCCAGCAGCTTGGCCGGGAGGGCTGGCACAGATACGCAGTATTTT. Encoded protein: CASSLAGRAGTDTQYF.

This chain links TRBV2 with TRBJ2-3; TRBD1 agrees at 10 bases. This CDR3 is 14 amino acids long. The germline gives CDR1 SNHLY, CDR2 FYNNEI. Trimming took 8 bases from V and 6 from J; bases not matched to a gene: 8. The DNA for the CDR3 is TGTGCCAGCCCAGGGGACAGGGGCGGCGATACGCAGTATTTT. This codes for CASPGDRGGDTQYF.

The V call is TRBV28, the J call TRBJ2-7, with D perhaps matching TRBD2 (6 bases). V lost 2 bases to trimming and J lost 0 bases, with 17 bases between them. CDR1 is MDHEN, CDR2 SYDVKM, per germline. The CDR3 has 17 residues. CDR3 nucleotide sequence: TGTGCCAGCAGTTTAGGGGATATCGGGACTTTCTCCTACGAGCAGTACTTC. This encodes CASSLGDIGTFSYEQYF.